This note documents a single T cell receptor (beta chain) sequence. Its target antigen remains unknown. No much larger clone exists at a distance of one base, and base qualities are not known. These reads were obtained on an Illumina MiSeq. Clones were called with MiXCR by TCRdb after fastp trimmed the public reads at Q25, and only in-frame beta chains were retained. Each record represents a unique CDR3 protein, reported with the most common genes and DNA among its rows. The sample table records tens of thousands of distinct CDR3 sequences; around 21% of these occur just once. The ten largest make up 7% to 10% of the sample. The sample originates from a study of type 1 regulatory T cells (dated by TCRdb to the early 2020s). In the study overall: An in vitro protocol by which a Tr1-enriched, alloantigen-specific CD4 T cell product named T-allo10 was generated was characterized in the study. T-allo10 was under clinical evaluation in patients with hematological malignancies receiving allogeneic hematopoietic stem cell transplantation.

Via the germline V gene (reference sequence), CDR1 is DFQATT and CDR2 SNEGSKA. V and J are trimmed by 5 bases and 7 bases, and the gene matches miss 4 bases of the junction. Inclusive of the bounding cysteine and phenylalanine, the CDR3 is 13 residues long. CDR3 DNA only is kept here, 39 bases in frame from base 1. Findings and caveats that apply to the study as a whole: A more restricted TCR repertoire was observed in Tr1 cells than in non-Tr1 cells, and this restriction was interpreted in the study as alloantigen-induced clonal expansion.

What was sequenced was cultured type 1 regulatory T (Tr1) cells, either the whole culture or a sorted fraction (not recorded which). The cell subset or site label here, explained by the study, means: type 1 regulatory T cells sorted from the T-allo10 product. This receptor was obtained from a human donor in good health. The V and J genes are TRBV20-1 and TRBJ2-1; a stretch of 11 junction bases matches TRBD2. The CDR3 protein: CSALASGRNEQFF. The bases read TGCAGTGCTTTGGCTAGCGGGAGGAATGAGCAGTTCTTC.